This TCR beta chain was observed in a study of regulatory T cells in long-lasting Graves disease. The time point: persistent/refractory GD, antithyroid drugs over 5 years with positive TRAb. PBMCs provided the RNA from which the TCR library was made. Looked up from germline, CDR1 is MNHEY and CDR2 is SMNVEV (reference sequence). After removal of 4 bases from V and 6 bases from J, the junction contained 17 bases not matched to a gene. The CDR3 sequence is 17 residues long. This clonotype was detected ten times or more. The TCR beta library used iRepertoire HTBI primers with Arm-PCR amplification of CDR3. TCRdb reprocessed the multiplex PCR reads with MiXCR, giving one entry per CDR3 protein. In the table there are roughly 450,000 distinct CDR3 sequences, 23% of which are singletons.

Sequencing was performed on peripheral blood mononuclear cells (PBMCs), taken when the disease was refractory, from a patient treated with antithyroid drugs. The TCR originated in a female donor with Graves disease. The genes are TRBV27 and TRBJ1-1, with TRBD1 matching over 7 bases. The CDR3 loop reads CASSSSTILRQGPEAFF. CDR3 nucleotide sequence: TGTGCCAGCAGTTCGTCAACCATCCTCCGACAGGGCCCTGAAGCTTTCTTT.